One and the same sample provided the 23 T cell receptor beta chains below, sequenced in a study of blood T cell repertoires in COVID-19. Libraries were prepared by immunoSEQ multiplex PCR; TCRdb keeps only in-frame clonotypes and omits some of them. The data contain roughly 46,000 clones, 70% to 90% of them singletons. The specimen sequenced was peripheral blood. The receptor set was obtained from a man aged 50-60 years with active COVID-19.

The rearrangement uses TRBV10-3 and TRBJ2-1; 9 bases line up with TRBD2. The germline V gene encodes CDR1 ENHRY and CDR2 SYGVKD. V gave up 0 bases and J gave up 8 bases; unmatched junction bases: 8. The CDR3 is 16 residues long. For the CDR3, the DNA is TGTGCCATCAGTGAGTCGTCTAGCGGGGTTAGGTATGAGCAGTTCTTC. Encoded protein: CAISESSSGVRYEQFF.

The rearrangement links TRBV14 to TRBJ2-1; D is unclear. The V gene lost 0 bases and the J gene lost 13 bases, with 13 bases spanning the gap. This CDR3 contains 13 residues. Per germline, CDR1 SGHDN and CDR2 FVKESK. CDR3 nucleotides: TGTGCCAGCAGCCAAGATTTTACTACCCCCCAGTTCTTC. Translating it yields CASSQDFTTPQFF. Drawing the rest from reference TRBV14 and TRBJ2-1, the complete variable domain is EAGVTQFPSHSVIEKGQTVTLRCDPISGHDNLYWYRRVMGKEIKFLLHFVKESKQDESGMPNNRFLAERTGGTYSTLKVQPAELEDSGVYFCASSQDFTTPQFFGPGTRLTVL.

The genes are TRBV10-3 and TRBJ2-1; 7 positions agree with TRBD2. Germline CDR1 reads ENHRY; CDR2 reads SYGVKD. The CDR3 is made up of 12 amino acids. Trimming took 8 bases from V and 7 from J; bases not matched to a gene: 5. The CDR3 DNA is TGTGCCATCGGCCCCGGGAGGAATGAGCAGTTCTTC. It is translated as CAIGPGRNEQFF.

The genes are TRBV10-3 and TRBJ1-6; D is possibly TRBD1 (5 bases). This CDR3 region has 14 residues. V shed 5 bases and J shed 8 bases, with 13 bases lying between them. Germline assignment: CDR1 ENHRY and CDR2 SYGVKD. In nucleotides, the CDR3 is TGTGCCATCAGTAAGCCGGGGGGGGATTCACCCCTCCACTTT. This gives the protein CAISKPGGDSPLHF.

The chain has TRBV5-4 and TRBJ1-2, with D unresolved. Germline V gene sequence: CDR1 SGHNT, CDR2 YYREEE (reference sequence). With 1 base removed from V and 4 bases from J, the gap between germline ends came to 11 bases. CDR3 length equals 14 residues. CDR3: CASSLSGSTYGYTF. As DNA, the CDR3 is TGTGCCAGCAGCTTGAGCGGTTCAACCTATGGCTACACCTTC.

CDR3 DNA sequence: TGCGCCAGCAGCAGGACAGGGGGTGCGTCAGATACGCAGTATTTT. Its protein product is CASSRTGGASDTQYF. The gene calls are TRBV5-1 and TRBJ2-3; 10 bases agree with TRBD1. The CDR3 is 15 residues long. The V and J ends lost 4 bases and 4 bases, in that order; junction bases with no gene match: 6. From germline, CDR1 is SGHRS and CDR2 YFSETQ.

The chain joins TRBV29-1 to TRBJ2-2; unclear D gene. Germline CDR1 reads SQVTM; CDR2 reads ANQGSEA. The ends were cut back, 3 bases at V and 4 bases at J, with 3 bases in the middle. The CDR3 has 11 amino acids. The CDR3 protein is CSVESTGELFF. In DNA form, the CDR3 reads TGCAGCGTTGAGAGCACCGGGGAGCTGTTTTTT.

The gene calls are TRBV6-5 and TRBJ1-6; the D gene is possibly TRBD1 (5 bases). Germline values: CDR1 MNHEY, CDR2 SVGAGI. The germline V and J ends were trimmed by 2 bases and 1 base, with 9 bases remaining between them. The CDR3 consists of 16 residues. The CDR3 sequence is CASSYTGGSYNSPLHF. The CDR3 DNA is TGTGCCAGCAGTTACACGGGGGGATCCTATAATTCACCCCTCCACTTT.

The V and J genes are TRBV4-1 and TRBJ2-3; TRBD1 agrees at 7 bases. The CDR3 has 15 amino acids. Looked up from germline, CDR1 is MGHRA and CDR2 is YSYEKL. The V segment lost 8 bases and the J segment 5 bases; nucleotides outside the gene matches: 13. DNA of the CDR3: TGCGCCAGCTCACGCCAAGGGGGCGGAGAAGATACGCAGTATTTT. It specifies CASSRQGGGEDTQYF.

This chain joins TRBV19 and TRBJ1-1, with 9 bases identical to TRBD1. Trimming removed 5 bases from V and 3 bases from J; junction bases left unmatched: 4. Germline CDR1 reads LNHDA; CDR2 reads SQIVND (reference sequence). The CDR3 sequence is 14 residues long. CDR3 protein: CASSRTGEYTEAFF. For the CDR3, the DNA is TGTGCCAGTAGTCGGACAGGGGAATACACTGAAGCTTTCTTT.

In this sample, this clone turned up once. CDR3 DNA: TGTGCCAGCAGGTCAGGGACTGAAGCTTTCTTT. Translating it yields CASRSGTEAFF. The J gene is TRBJ1-1, the V gene TRBV7-2; a weak D match, TRBD1 (5 bases). Per the germline V gene, CDR1 is SGHTA and CDR2 is FQGNSA. There are 11 residues in the CDR3. Trimming stripped 6 bases from V and 5 bases from J, with 7 bases between.

The chain couples TRBV7-2 to TRBJ2-7, with a possible D match to TRBD2 (5 bases). This CDR3 spans 14 amino acids. Trimming stripped 1 base from V and 7 bases from J, with 14 bases between. The germline V gene encodes CDR1 SGHTA and CDR2 FQGNSA. DNA for the CDR3: TGTGCCAGCAGCTTAGGGCCTTCCCGAGGGGAGCAGTACTTC. Residues: CASSLGPSRGEQYF.

This clone occurred a few times. The same CDR3 arises from other DNA sequences in this sample as well. The chain has TRBV7-9 and TRBJ1-5; D is undetermined. The V gene lost 1 base and the J gene lost 0 bases, with 7 bases spanning the gap. The germline V gene encodes CDR1 SEHNR and CDR2 FQNEAQ (reference sequence). This CDR3 comprises 15 residues. This chain's CDR3 is CASSLGGYSNQPQHF. CDR3 DNA: TGTGCCAGCAGCTTAGGAGGGTATAGCAATCAGCCCCAGCATTTT.

V gene TRBV13 combines with J gene TRBJ1-4; D ambiguous. Trimming removed 2 bases at V and 5 bases at J, with 12 bases between. Germline CDR1 and CDR2: PRHDT and FYEKMQ (reference sequence). The CDR3 consists of 15 residues. The CDR3 DNA reads as TGTGCCAGCAGCTTAATGGGTCAGGAAAATGAAAAACTGTTTTTT. Residues: CASSLMGQENEKLFF.

The rearrangement uses TRBV6-6 and TRBJ2-1, with 12 bases identical to TRBD2. The CDR3 covers 15 residues. Trimming cost V 7 bases and J 6 bases; bases outside gene matches: 7. The V gene's germline CDR1 is MNHNY and CDR2 SVGAGI (reference sequence). In nucleotides, the CDR3 is TGTGCCAGCACTCGACTAGCGGGAGATCGCAATGAGCAGTTCTTC. The encoded protein is CASTRLAGDRNEQFF.

The V gene is TRBV7-2, the J gene TRBJ2-7; TRBD2 agrees at 12 bases. The J segment lost 2 bases and the V segment lost 0 bases, leaving 5 bases of the junction unmatched. The CDR3 is made up of 17 amino acids. Germline assignment: CDR1 SGHTA and CDR2 FQGNSA. The CDR3 loop is CASSLASTSGSTYEQYF. The DNA of the CDR3 is TGTGCCAGCAGCTTAGCCTCGACTAGCGGGAGTACCTACGAGCAGTACTTC.

The chain joins TRBV10-3 to TRBJ1-2; 10 bases map to TRBD1. CDR1 is ENHRY and CDR2 is SYGVKD in the germline V gene. The CDR3 length is 16 residues. J gave up 3 bases and V 8 bases, and 12 bases lay outside the gene matches. CDR3 sequence reads: CAIRQGAGRGDYGYTF. CDR3 DNA sequence: TGTGCCATCCGACAGGGGGCAGGGCGCGGCGACTATGGCTACACCTTC.

In this sample, this clone turned up once. Sequence at one end of the junction differs from germline and may be a read error. V usage is TRBV9 and J usage is TRBJ2-7; 9 bases align to TRBD1. This CDR3 is 15 amino acids long. Germline V lookup: CDR1 SGDLS, CDR2 YYNGEE. This CDR3 is CASSGGGQGSSEQYF. The CDR3 DNA follows: TGTGCCAGCAGCGGGGGGGGACAGGGCTCCTCCGAGCAGTACTTC.

CDR3 sequence (DNA): TGTGCCAGCAGACTACTAGCGGGGGATGGGACCCAGTACTTC. Translation: CASRLLAGDGTQYF. The chain employs TRBV13 and TRBJ2-5; 11 nucleotides align to TRBD2. CDR1 is PRHDT, CDR2 FYEKMQ, per germline (reference sequence). With V trimmed by 6 bases and J by 7 bases, 7 bases remained unmatched. The CDR3 contains 14 residues.

CDR3 loop: CASSAQRGNYGYTF. The DNA for the CDR3 is TGTGCCAGTAGTGCCCAGCGGGGCAACTATGGCTACACCTTC. The chain has TRBV19 and TRBJ1-2; the D gene is possibly TRBD1 (5 bases). The CDR3 length is 14 residues. Germline V lookup: CDR1 LNHDA, CDR2 SQIVND (reference sequence). With 5 bases removed from V and 2 bases from J, the gap between germline ends came to 12 bases.

The chain joins TRBV4-2 to TRBJ1-2, with 9 positions matching TRBD1. The trim removed 0 bases at V and 8 bases at J, leaving 7 bases unmatched. Germline lookup yields CDR1 LGHNA and CDR2 YNFKEQ. This CDR3 contains 15 residues. CDR3 DNA: TGTGCCAGCAGCCAAGATCGAGGGACAGGGCGAGGCTACACCTTC. Translation gives CASSQDRGTGRGYTF.

The chain combines TRBV2 with TRBJ2-3; 10 positions match TRBD2. The CDR3 has 18 residues. Germline CDR1 SNHLY, CDR2 FYNNEI. J gave up 1 base and V 8 bases, and 15 bases lay outside the gene matches. The CDR3 region is CASLSGLAGVFGTDTQYF. CDR3 nucleotides: TGTGCCAGCTTGTCAGGGCTAGCGGGAGTATTTGGCACAGATACGCAGTATTTT.

This clone was picked up one time. The chain joins TRBV4-1 to TRBJ2-6; D is ambiguous. Germline CDR1 and CDR2: MGHRA and YSYEKL. This CDR3 has 17 amino acids. V was cut by 6 bases and J by 0 bases, with 15 bases left in between. For the CDR3, the DNA is TGCGCCAGCAGTCGAGGCGAGCAACTCTCTGGGGCCAACGTCCTGACTTTC. Translation gives CASSRGEQLSGANVLTF.